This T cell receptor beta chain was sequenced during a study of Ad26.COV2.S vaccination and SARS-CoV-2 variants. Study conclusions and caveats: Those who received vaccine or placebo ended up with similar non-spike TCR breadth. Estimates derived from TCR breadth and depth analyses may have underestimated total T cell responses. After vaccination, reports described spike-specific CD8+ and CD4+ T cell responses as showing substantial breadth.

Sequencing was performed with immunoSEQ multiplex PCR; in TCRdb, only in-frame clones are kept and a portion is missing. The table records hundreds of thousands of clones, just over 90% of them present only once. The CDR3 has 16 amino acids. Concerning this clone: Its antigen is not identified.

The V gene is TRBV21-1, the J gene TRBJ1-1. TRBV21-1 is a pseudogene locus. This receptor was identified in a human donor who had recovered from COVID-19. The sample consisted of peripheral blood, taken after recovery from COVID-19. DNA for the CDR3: TGTGCCAGCAGCAAAGTGTCGGGGGACGGTAACACTGAAGCTTTCTTT. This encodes CASSKVSGDGNTEAFF.